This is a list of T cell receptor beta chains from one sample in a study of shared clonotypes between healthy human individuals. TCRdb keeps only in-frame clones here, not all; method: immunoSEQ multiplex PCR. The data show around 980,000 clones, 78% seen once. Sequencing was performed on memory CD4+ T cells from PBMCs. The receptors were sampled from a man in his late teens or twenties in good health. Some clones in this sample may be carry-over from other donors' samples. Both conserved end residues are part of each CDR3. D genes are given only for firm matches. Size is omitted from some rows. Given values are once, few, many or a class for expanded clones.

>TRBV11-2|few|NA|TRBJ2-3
CASSLAGADTQYF
TGTGCCAGCAGCTTAGCCGGGGCAGATACGCAGTATTTT
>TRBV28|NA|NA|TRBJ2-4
CASSLPSLAKNIQYF
TGTGCCAGCAGTTTACCCAGCCTAGCCAAAAACATTCAGTACTTC
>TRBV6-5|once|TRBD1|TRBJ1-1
CASSSGQVISEAFF
TGTGCCAGCAGTTCGGGACAGGTTATATCTGAAGCTTTCTTT
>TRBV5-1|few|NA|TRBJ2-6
CASSPGRNSGANVLTF
TGCGCCAGCAGCCCGGGACGGAACTCTGGGGCCAACGTCCTGACTTTC
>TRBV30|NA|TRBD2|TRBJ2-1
CAWSAGLEREQFF
TGTGCCTGGAGTGCCGGACTAGAACGTGAGCAGTTCTTC
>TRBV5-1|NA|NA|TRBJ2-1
CASSQDGGNYNEQFF
TGCGCCAGCAGCCAGGATGGAGGAAACTACAATGAGCAGTTCTTC
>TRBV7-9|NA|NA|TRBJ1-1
CASSLGRGQEAFF
TGTGCCAGCAGCTTAGGGCGGGGTCAGGAAGCTTTCTTT
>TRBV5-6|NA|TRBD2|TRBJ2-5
CASRHVAGGQETQYF
TGTGCCAGCAGACACGTAGCGGGAGGGCAGGAGACCCAGTACTTC
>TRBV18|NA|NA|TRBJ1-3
CASSPMRAAGNTIYF
TGTGCCAGCTCACCAATGAGGGCTGCTGGAAACACCATATATTTT
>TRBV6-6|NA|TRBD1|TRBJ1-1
CASSSDTGASEAFF
TGTGCCAGCAGTTCCGATACAGGGGCGTCTGAAGCTTTCTTT
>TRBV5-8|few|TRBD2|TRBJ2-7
CASRGNWGTSGSYEQYF
TGTGCCAGCAGGGGGAATTGGGGGACTAGCGGGTCCTACGAGCAGTACTTC
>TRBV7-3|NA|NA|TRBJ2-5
CASSSRRKETQYF
TGTGCCAGCAGCTCCCGGAGGAAGGAGACCCAGTACTTC
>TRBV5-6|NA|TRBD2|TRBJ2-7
CASRPGLGTYEQYF
TGTGCCAGCAGACCGGGACTAGGAACCTACGAGCAGTACTTC
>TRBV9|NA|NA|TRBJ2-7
CASSVATGSWYEQYF
TGTGCCAGCAGCGTAGCTACAGGGAGTTGGTACGAGCAGTACTTC
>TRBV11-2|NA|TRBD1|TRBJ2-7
CASSPTSGQGAIEQYF
TGTGCCAGCAGCCCCACCTCGGGACAGGGGGCGATCGAGCAGTACTTC
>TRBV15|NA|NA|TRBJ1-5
CATSRTRSSNNQPQHF
TGTGCCACCAGCAGGACGCGGTCGAGTAACAATCAGCCCCAGCATTTT
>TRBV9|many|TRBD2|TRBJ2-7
CASSVDQAGGYEQYF
TGTGCCAGCAGCGTAGATCAAGCGGGAGGATACGAGCAGTACTTC
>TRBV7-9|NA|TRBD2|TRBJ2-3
CASSSFASGRASDTQYF
TGTGCCAGCAGTTCCTTCGCTAGCGGGAGGGCCTCAGATACGCAGTATTTT
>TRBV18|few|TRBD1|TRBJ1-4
CASSADRAVGLFF
TGTGCCAGCTCAGCCGACAGGGCGGTTGGACTGTTTTTT
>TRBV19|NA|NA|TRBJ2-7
CASSMDSQSSYEQYF
TGTGCCAGTAGTATGGACAGCCAAAGCTCCTACGAGCAGTACTTC
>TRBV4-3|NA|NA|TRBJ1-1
CASSQDSLPVPTEAFF
TGCGCCAGCAGCCAAGATTCTCTCCCCGTTCCCACTGAAGCTTTCTTT
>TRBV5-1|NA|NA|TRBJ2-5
CASSLYRGQETQYF
TGCGCCAGCAGCCTGTATCGAGGCCAAGAGACCCAGTACTTC
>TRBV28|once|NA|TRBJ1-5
CASSFPVLQPQHF
TGTGCCAGCAGTTTTCCAGTACTCCAGCCCCAGCATTTT
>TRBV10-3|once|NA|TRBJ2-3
CATSGIQDTQYF
TGTGCCACCAGTGGCATTCAAGATACGCAGTATTTT
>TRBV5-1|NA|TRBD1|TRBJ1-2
CASSGHSGGDYGYTF
TGCGCCAGCAGTGGACACTCAGGGGGCGACTATGGCTACACCTTC
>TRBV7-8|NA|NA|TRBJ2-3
CASSLGILRSTQYF
TGTGCCAGCAGCTTAGGGATTCTACGGAGTACGCAGTATTTT
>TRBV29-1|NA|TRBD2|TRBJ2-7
CSVRTSVDEQYF
TGCAGCGTCCGGACTAGCGTGGACGAGCAGTACTTC
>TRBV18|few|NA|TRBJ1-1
CASQTAIQGPNTEAFF
TGTGCCAGCCAAACCGCCATCCAGGGGCCCAACACTGAAGCTTTCTTT
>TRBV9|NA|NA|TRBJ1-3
CASSLRSGRFSGNTIYF
TGTGCCAGCAGCTTGAGATCGGGACGATTCTCTGGAAACACCATATATTTT
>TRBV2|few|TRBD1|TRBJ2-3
CASYRGQMSTDTQYF
TGTGCCAGTTACAGGGGGCAGATGTCCACAGATACGCAGTATTTT
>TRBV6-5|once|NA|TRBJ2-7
CASSPRDGAYYEQYF
TGTGCCAGCAGTCCCCGAGACGGCGCCTACTACGAGCAGTACTTC
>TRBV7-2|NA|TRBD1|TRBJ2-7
CASSLAGGQGADQYF
TGTGCCAGCAGCTTAGCGGGCGGACAGGGGGCCGACCAGTACTTC
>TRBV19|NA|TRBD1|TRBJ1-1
CASSMTGDTEAFF
TGTGCCAGTAGTATGACAGGGGACACTGAAGCTTTCTTT
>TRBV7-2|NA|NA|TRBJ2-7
CASSLAGQTIYEQYF
TGTGCCAGCAGCTTAGCGGGCCAGACGATCTACGAGCAGTACTTC
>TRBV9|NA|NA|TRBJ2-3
CASSVGGAADTQYF
TGTGCCAGCAGCGTAGGGGGTGCGGCAGATACGCAGTATTTT
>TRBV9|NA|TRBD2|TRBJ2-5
CASSALGGLAGGETQYF
TGTGCCAGCAGCGCGCTTGGAGGGCTAGCGGGAGGGGAGACCCAGTACTTC
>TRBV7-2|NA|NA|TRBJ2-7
CASSPDGEQYF
TGTGCCAGCAGCCCCGACGGAGAGCAGTACTTC
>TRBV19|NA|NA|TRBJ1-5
CASSDTGKGGNQPQHF
TGTGCCAGTAGTGATACAGGGAAGGGAGGGAATCAGCCCCAGCATTTT
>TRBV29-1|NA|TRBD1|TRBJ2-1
CSYEGQLNNEQFF
TGCAGCTACGAGGGACAGCTAAACAATGAGCAGTTCTTC
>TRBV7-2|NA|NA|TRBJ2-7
CASSARDEQYF
TGTGCCAGCAGCGCCCGAGACGAGCAGTACTTC
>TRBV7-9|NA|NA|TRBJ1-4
CASSWGQGNEKLFF
TGTGCCAGCAGCTGGGGGCAGGGTAATGAAAAACTGTTTTTT
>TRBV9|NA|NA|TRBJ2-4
CASSVDGGNIQYF
TGTGCCAGCAGCGTAGATGGCGGAAACATTCAGTACTTC
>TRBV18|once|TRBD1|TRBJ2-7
CASSPKYRDSKNEQYF
TGTGCCAGCTCACCAAAATACCGGGACAGCAAAAACGAGCAGTACTTC
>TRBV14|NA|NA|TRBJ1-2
CASSQTGYGYTF
TGTGCCAGCAGCCAAACAGGGTATGGCTACACCTTC
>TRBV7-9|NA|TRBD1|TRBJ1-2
CASSGRDRASNYGYTF
TGTGCCAGCAGCGGAAGGGACAGGGCTTCTAACTATGGCTACACCTTC
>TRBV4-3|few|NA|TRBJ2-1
CASSQTGSGQYNEQFF
TGCGCCAGCAGCCAGACGGGGAGCGGACAATACAATGAGCAGTTCTTC
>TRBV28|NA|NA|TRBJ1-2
CASSPYQGQPSYGYTF
TGTGCCAGCAGTCCTTATCAAGGACAGCCTTCCTATGGCTACACCTTC
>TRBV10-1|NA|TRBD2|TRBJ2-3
CASSENVAGVSDTQYF
TGCGCCAGCAGTGAGAACGTAGCGGGAGTAAGTGATACGCAGTATTTT
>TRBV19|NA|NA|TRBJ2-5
CASSPKTAPLGGAQYF
TGTGCCAGTAGTCCTAAGACTGCTCCCCTTGGTGGGGCCCAGTACTTC
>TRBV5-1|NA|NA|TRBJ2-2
CASSLSKGFTGELFF
TGCGCCAGCAGCTTGAGTAAGGGATTCACCGGGGAGCTGTTTTTT
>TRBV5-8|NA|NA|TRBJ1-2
CASSLRGIHNYGYTF
TGTGCCAGCAGCTTGCGAGGGATCCATAACTATGGCTACACCTTC